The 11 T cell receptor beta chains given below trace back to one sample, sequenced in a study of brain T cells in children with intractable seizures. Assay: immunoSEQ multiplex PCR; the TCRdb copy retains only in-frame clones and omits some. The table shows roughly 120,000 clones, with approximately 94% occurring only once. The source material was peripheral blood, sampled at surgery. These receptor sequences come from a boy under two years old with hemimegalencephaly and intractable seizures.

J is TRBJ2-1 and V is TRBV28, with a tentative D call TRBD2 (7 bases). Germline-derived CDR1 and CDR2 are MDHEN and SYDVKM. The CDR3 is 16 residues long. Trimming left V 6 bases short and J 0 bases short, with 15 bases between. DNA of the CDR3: TGTGCCAGCAGAGTAGGGGGAGGGGTCTCCTACAATGAGCAGTTCTTC. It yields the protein CASRVGGGVSYNEQFF.

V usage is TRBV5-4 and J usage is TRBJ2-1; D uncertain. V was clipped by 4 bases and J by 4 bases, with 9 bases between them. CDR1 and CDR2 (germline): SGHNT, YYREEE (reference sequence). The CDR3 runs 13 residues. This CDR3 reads CASSPDQYNEQFF. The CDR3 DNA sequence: TGTGCCAGCAGCCCTGACCAATACAATGAGCAGTTCTTC.

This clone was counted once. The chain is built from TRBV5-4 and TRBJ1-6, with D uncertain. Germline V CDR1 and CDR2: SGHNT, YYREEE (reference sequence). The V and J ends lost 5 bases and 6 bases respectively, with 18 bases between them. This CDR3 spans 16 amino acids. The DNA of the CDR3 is TGTGCCAGCAGACAAAAAGATACAGACACTAATTCACCCCTCCACTTT. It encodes CASRQKDTDTNSPLHF.

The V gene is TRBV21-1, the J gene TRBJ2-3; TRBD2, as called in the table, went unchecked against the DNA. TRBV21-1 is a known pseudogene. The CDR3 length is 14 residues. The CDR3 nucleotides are TGTGCCAGCAGCTCCCGCCGACTATCAGATACGCAGTATTTT. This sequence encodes CASSSRRLSDTQYF.

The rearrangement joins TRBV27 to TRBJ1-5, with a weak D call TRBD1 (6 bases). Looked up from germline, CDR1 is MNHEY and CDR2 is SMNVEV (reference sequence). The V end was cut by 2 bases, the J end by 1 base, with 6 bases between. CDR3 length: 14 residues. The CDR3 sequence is CASSLTGSNQPQHF. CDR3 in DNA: TGTGCCAGCAGTTTAACAGGGAGCAATCAGCCCCAGCATTTT.

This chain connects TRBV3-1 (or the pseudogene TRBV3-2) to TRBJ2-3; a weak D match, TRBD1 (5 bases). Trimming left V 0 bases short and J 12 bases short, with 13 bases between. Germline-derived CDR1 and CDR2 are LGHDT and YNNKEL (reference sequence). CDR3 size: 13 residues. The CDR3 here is CASSQDGAPDQYF. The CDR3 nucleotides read TGTGCCAGCAGCCAAGATGGGGCGCCCGACCAGTATTTT.

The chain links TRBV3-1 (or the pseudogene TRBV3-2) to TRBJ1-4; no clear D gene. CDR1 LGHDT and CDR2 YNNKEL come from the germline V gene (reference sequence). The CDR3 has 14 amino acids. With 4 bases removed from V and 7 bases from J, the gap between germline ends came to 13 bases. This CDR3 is CASSPVLGGEKLFF. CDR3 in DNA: TGTGCCAGCAGCCCGGTTCTCGGAGGTGAAAAACTGTTTTTT.

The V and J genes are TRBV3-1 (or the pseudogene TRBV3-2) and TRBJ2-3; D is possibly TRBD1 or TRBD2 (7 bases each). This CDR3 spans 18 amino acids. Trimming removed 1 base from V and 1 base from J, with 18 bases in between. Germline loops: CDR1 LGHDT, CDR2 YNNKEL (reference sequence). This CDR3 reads CASSQVKTGRVGTDTQYF. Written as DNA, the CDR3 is TGTGCCAGCAGCCAAGTCAAGACAGGGAGGGTAGGCACAGATACGCAGTATTTT.

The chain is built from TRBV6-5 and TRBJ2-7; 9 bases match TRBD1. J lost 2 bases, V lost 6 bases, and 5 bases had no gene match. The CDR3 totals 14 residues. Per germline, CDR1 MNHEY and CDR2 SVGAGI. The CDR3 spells CASSGQGLAYEQYF. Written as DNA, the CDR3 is TGTGCCAGCAGCGGACAGGGGTTAGCCTACGAGCAGTACTTC.

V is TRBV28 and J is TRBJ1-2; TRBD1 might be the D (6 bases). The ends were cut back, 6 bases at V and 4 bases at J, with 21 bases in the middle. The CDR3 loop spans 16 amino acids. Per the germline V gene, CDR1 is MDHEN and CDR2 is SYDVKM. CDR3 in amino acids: CASRPDRKNWGYGYTF. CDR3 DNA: TGTGCCAGCAGACCTGACAGGAAAAACTGGGGCTATGGCTACACCTTC.

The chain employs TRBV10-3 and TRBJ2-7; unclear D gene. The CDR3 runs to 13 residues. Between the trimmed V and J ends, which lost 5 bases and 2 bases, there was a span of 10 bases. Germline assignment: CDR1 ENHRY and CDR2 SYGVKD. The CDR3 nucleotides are TGTGCCATCAGTAATAGTGCAACCTACGAGCAGTACTTC. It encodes CAISNSATYEQYF.